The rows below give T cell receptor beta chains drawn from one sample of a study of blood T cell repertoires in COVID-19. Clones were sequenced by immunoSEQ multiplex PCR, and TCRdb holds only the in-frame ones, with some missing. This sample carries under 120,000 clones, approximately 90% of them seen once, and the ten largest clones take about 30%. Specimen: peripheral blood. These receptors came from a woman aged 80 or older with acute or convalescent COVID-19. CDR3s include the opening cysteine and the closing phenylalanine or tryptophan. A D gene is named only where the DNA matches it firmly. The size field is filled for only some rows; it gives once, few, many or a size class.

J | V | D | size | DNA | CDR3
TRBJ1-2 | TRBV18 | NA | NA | TGTGCCAGCTCACAAGGACGGGGGACCTATGGCTACACCTTC | CASSQGRGTYGYTF
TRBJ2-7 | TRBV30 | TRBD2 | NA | TGTGCCTGGCGGGCCCCTCTCGGGGGGTCCTACGAGCAGTACTTC | CAWRAPLGGSYEQYF
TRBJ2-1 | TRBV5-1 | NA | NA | TGCGCCAGCAGCCTGCGGACAGCACGACTGGGGAATGAGCAGTTCTTC | CASSLRTARLGNEQFF
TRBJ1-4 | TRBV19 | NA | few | TGTGCCTTCGTGGGGGGGGATCGGGCTAATGAAAAACTGTTTTTT | CAFVGGDRANEKLFF
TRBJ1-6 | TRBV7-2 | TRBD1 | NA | TGTGCCAGCAGCTTAGCGCGGGGACAGGGGAGGAATTCACCCCTCCACTTT | CASSLARGQGRNSPLHF
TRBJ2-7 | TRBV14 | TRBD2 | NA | TGTGCCAGCAGCCTGGGGGGGTGGTACGAGCAGTACTTC | CASSLGGWYEQYF
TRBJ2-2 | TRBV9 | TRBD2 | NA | TGTGCCAGCACCTGGGACTACCTGAACACCGGGGAGCTGTTTTTT | CASTWDYLNTGELFF
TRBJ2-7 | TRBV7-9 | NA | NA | TGTGCCAGCAGCTTACACAGGGAATACGAGCAGTACTTC | CASSLHREYEQYF
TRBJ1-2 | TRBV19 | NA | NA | TGTGCCAGTAAGGGCGAAGGAGGGGACCGAGACTATGGCTACACCTTC | CASKGEGGDRDYGYTF
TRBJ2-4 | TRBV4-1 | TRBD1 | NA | TGCGCCAGCAGCCACCCACACCGGGACAGGGGTTCCATTCAGTACTTC | CASSHPHRDRGSIQYF
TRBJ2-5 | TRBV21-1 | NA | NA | TGTGCCAGCAGCAACCGCCGGGACAGGGGCATGTACGGGGAGACCCAGTACTTC | CASSNRRDRGMYGETQYF
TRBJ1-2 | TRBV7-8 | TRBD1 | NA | TGTGCCAGCAGCTTAGCTTCAGGGGGCGTGATAAGTGGCTACACCTTC | CASSLASGGVISGYTF
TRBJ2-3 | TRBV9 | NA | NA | TGTGCCAGCAGCGTTCGAGGAGATACGCAGTATTTT | CASSVRGDTQYF
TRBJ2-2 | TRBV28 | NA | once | TGTGCCAGCAGTTTAGGTCTCCCGGCCGGGGAGCTGTTTTTT | CASSLGLPAGELFF
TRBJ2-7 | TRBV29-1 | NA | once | TGCAGCGTTCGCCAGAAAACCTACGAGCAGTACTTC | CSVRQKTYEQYF
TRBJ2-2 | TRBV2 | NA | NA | TGTGCCACCAGGACAGCCACCGGGGAGCTGTTTTTT | CATRTATGELFF
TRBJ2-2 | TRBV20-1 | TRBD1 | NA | TGCAGTGCTAGTCGTTCGTTCGGGACAGCGAGGAACACCGGGGAGCTGTTTTTT | CSASRSFGTARNTGELFF
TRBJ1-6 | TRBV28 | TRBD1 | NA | TGTGCCAGCAGTACCGGACAGGGGAACAATTCACCCCTCCACTTT | CASSTGQGNNSPLHF
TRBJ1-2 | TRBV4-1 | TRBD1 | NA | TGCGCCAGCAGCCCTCAAGAGGGGGCGTACTATGGCTACACCTTC | CASSPQEGAYYGYTF
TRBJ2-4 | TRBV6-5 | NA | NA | TGTGCCAGCACGTATTCCAGAATTCAGTACTTC | CASTYSRIQYF
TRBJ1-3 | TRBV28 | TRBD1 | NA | TGTGCCACCTCGGGACAGGGCACCATATATTTT | CATSGQGTIYF
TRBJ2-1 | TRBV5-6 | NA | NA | TGTGCCAGCAGCTTCCCCGATGAGGGATGGGGCTCCTACAATGAGCAGTTCTTC | CASSFPDEGWGSYNEQFF
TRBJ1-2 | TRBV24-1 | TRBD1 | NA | TGTGCCACCAGTGATCAGGGACAGGGGGCAGGGGGCTACACCTTC | CATSDQGQGAGGYTF
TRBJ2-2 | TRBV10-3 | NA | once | TGTGCCATCAGTGATGAGCGGAACACGAACACCGGGGAGCTGTTTTTT | CAISDERNTNTGELFF
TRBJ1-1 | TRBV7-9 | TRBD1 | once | TGTGCCAGCAGTATCCAGGGGGCTGACACTGAAGCTTTCTTT | CASSIQGADTEAFF
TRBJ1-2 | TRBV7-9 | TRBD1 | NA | TGTGCCAGCAGCCTAGGGAGGAAGGGACAGGGGGTAGCTAACTATGGCTACACCTTC | CASSLGRKGQGVANYGYTF
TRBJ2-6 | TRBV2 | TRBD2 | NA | TGTGCCAGCAGAGGACTAGCGGGGGGTAGCTCTGGGGCCAACGTCCTGACTTTC | CASRGLAGGSSGANVLTF
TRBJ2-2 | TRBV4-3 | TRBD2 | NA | TGCGCCAGCAGCCAACATAGCGGGGGGTCTACCGGGGAGCTGTTTTTT | CASSQHSGGSTGELFF
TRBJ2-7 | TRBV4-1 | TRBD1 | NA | TGCGCCAGCAGCCCAGTGTGGAAGACAGGGGGTTTCGAGCAGTACTTC | CASSPVWKTGGFEQYF
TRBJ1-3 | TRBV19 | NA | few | TGTGCCAGTAACCCGCCAGGGACACGCTCTGGAAACACCATATATTTT | CASNPPGTRSGNTIYF
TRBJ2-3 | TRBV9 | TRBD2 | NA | TGTGCCAGCAGCGGAAGCGGGGGCGCTAGCACAGATACGCAGTATTTT | CASSGSGGASTDTQYF
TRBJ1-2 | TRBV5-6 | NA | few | TGTGCCAGCAGCTTTTCGGGACAAACTAACTATGGCTACACCTTC | CASSFSGQTNYGYTF
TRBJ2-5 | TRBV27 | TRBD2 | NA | TGTGCCAGCAGTTTGAGTGGGGGGGGGACCCAGTACTTC | CASSLSGGGTQYF
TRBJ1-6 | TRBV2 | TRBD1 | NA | TGTGCCAGCAGGACAGGGGGCAGGATTTCACCCCTCCACTTT | CASRTGGRISPLHF
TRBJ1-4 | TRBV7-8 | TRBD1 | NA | TGTGCCAGCAGCTCGGGACAGGGGGAAGGGGAAAAACTGTTTTTT | CASSSGQGEGEKLFF
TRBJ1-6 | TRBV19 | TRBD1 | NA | TGTGCCAGTAGTACGGGACAGGGTCCCGAATCACCCCTCCACTTT | CASSTGQGPESPLHF
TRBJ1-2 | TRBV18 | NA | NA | TGTGCCAGCTCACCACAGGGACCACAGACAGGCAACTATGGCTACACCTTC | CASSPQGPQTGNYGYTF
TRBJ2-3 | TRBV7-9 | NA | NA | TGTGCCAGCAGCCGGATGAGGGGGGGCCAACATACGCAGTATTTT | CASSRMRGGQHTQYF
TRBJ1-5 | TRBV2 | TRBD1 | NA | TGTGCCAGCAGTATCGGGACAGCAACAAGCAATCAGCCCCAGCATTTT | CASSIGTATSNQPQHF
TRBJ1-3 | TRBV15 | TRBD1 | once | TGTGCCACCAGCAGGGACAGGGGGCTGGGTAACACCATATATTTT | CATSRDRGLGNTIYF
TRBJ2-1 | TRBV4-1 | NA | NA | TGCGCCAGCAGCCAAGGGCTTTCCTGGGCGAATGAGCAGTTCTTC | CASSQGLSWANEQFF
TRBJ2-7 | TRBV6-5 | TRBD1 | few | TGTGCCAGCAGCCGGACAGGGAACTACGAGCAGTACTTC | CASSRTGNYEQYF